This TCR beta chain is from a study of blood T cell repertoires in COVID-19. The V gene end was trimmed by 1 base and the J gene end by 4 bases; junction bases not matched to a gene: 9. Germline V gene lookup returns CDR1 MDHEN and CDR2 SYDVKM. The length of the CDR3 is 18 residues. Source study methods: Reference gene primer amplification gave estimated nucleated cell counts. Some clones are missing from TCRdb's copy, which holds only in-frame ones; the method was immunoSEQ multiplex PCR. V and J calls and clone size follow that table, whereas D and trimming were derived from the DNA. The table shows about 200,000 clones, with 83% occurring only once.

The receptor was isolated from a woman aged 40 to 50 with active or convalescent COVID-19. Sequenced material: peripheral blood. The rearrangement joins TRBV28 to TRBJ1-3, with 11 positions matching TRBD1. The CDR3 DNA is TGTGCCAGCAGTTTATCCCCGGACAGGGGGCTAGGAGGAAACACCATATATTTT. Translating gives CASSLSPDRGLGGNTIYF. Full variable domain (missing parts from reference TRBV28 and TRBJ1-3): DVKVTQSSRYLVKRTGEKVFLECVQDMDHENMFWYRQDPGLGLRLIYFSYDVKMKEKGDIPEGYSVSREKKERFSLILESASTNQTSMYLCASSLSPDRGLGGNTIYFGEGSWLTVV.